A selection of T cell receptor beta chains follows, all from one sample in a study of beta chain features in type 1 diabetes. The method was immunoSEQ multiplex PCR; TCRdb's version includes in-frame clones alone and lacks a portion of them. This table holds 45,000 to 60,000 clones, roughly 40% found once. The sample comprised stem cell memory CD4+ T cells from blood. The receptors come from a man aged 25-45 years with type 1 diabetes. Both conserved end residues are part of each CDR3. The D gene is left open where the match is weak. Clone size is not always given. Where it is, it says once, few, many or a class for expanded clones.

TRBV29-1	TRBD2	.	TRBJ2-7	CSVGGGPYEQYF	TGCAGCGTCGGCGGGGGACCCTACGAGCAGTACTTC
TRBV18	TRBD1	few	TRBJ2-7	CASQGQPLGEQYF	TGTGCCTCGCAGGGACAGCCCCTCGGTGAGCAGTACTTC
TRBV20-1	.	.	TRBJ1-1	CSAREYSEAFF	TGCAGTGCTAGAGAATACTCTGAAGCTTTCTTT
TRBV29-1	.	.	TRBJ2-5	CSGGEGGETQYF	TGCAGCGGGGGAGAAGGGGGAGAGACCCAGTACTTC
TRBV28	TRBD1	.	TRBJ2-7	CATVDRATYEQYF	TGTGCCACCGTAGACAGGGCAACCTACGAGCAGTACTTC
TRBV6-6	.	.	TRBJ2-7	CASKDLPGQSYEQYF	TGTGCCAGCAAAGACTTACCGGGACAATCCTACGAGCAGTACTTC
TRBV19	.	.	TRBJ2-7	CANLRDPGRAYEQYF	TGTGCCAATCTTAGGGATCCGGGAAGGGCCTACGAGCAGTACTTC
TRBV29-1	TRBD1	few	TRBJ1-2	CSVGLDREANGYTF	TGCAGCGTTGGGCTCGACAGGGAAGCGAATGGCTACACCTTC
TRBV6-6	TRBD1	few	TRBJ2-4	CATSFTGTGGIQYF	TGTGCCACCTCGTTTACCGGGACAGGGGGCATTCAGTACTTC
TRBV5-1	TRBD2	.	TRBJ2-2	CASSLAVVAGGSNTGELFF	TGCGCCAGCAGCTTGGCCGTGGTAGCGGGAGGATCAAACACCGGGGAGCTGTTTTTT